Below are 12 T cell receptor beta chains sequenced from a single sample in a study of CD8 T cells in ankylosing spondylitis. From the 5' RACE reads, TCRdb called clonotypes with MiXCR, one entry per CDR3 protein. The table has fewer than 750,000 distinct CDR3 sequences, roughly 19% seen once. Whole-study findings and limits: What appeared characteristic of ankylosing spondylitis blood was a TCR beta motif of about eight highly homologous variants.

These receptors have no identified antigens. Sequenced sample: blood, either unsorted or a sorted T cell fraction (not recorded which). These receptors all come from a male donor with ankylosing spondylitis.

This clonotype turned up a few times. The gene calls are TRBV20-1 and TRBJ2-3, with D hard to call. Deletions cut 5 bases from V and 8 bases from J, with 17 bases between. The CDR3 covers 13 residues. CDR1 and CDR2 from the germline V gene are DFQATT and SNEGSKA (reference sequence). CDR3 coding DNA: TGCAGTGCTGAGACCGACCCACCTCTTACGCAGTATTTT. Protein sequence: CSAETDPPLTQYF.

This clonotype was seen many times. This chain links TRBV29-1 with TRBJ1-1; no clear D gene. V lost 3 bases to trimming and J lost 0 bases, with 8 bases between them. The CDR3 loop spans 13 amino acids. Germline V gene data show CDR1 as SQVTM and CDR2 as ANQGSEA. This chain's CDR3 is CSVEVGLNTEAFF. The CDR3 DNA sequence: TGCAGCGTTGAGGTCGGATTGAACACTGAAGCTTTCTTT.

V and J are TRBV7-2 and TRBJ2-7; 8 bases align to TRBD2. Germline V gene lookup returns CDR1 SGHTA and CDR2 FQGNSA. The CDR3 sequence is 15 residues long. The J segment lost 4 bases and the V segment lost 5 bases, leaving 10 bases of the junction unmatched. The CDR3 bases are TGTGCCAGCAGCCTCGGAGCGGGGGCCCCATACGAGCAGTACTTC. As protein: CASSLGAGAPYEQYF.

V and J are TRBV3-1 and TRBJ2-5; D unclear. Trimming cost V 4 bases and J 1 base, with 10 bases left between them. The CDR3 is 14 amino acids. Germline lookup yields CDR1 LGHDT and CDR2 YNNKEL (reference sequence). The CDR3 is CASSPTATQETQYF. CDR3 sequence (DNA): TGTGCCAGCAGCCCCACCGCCACCCAAGAGACCCAGTACTTC.

The CDR3 region has the DNA TGTGCCAGCAGTTCAGCGAGGGGGACAGCCCCACAAGAGACCCAGTACTTC. Translating it yields CASSSARGTAPQETQYF. J is TRBJ2-5 and V is TRBV7-9; 7 bases are shared with TRBD1. CDR3 length: 17 amino acids. Germline V lookup: CDR1 SEHNR, CDR2 FQNEAQ (reference sequence). Unmatched junction bases numbered 15, after V lost 6 bases and J lost 2 bases.

This clonotype was counted a few times. The genes are TRBV29-1 and TRBJ2-3, with D unclear. Germline loops: CDR1 SQVTM, CDR2 ANQGSEA. The CDR3 consists of 15 residues. The V end lost 0 bases, the J end lost 2 bases, and 12 bases lay between the germline ends. CDR3 sequence reads: CSVEDDPAPTDTQYF. The CDR3 region has the DNA TGCAGCGTTGAAGACGACCCGGCCCCCACAGATACGCAGTATTTT.

This clonotype was seen ten or more times. V gene TRBV12-3 or TRBV12-4 combines with J gene TRBJ2-3; 8 bases align to TRBD2. V lost 6 bases, J lost 0 bases, and 5 bases stayed unmatched. CDR3 length equals 15 residues. Here the CDR3 reads CASSGSGGSTDTQYF. The CDR3 nucleotides are TGTGCCAGCAGCGGCAGCGGGGGTAGCACAGATACGCAGTATTTT.

The chain joins TRBV5-1 to TRBJ1-1; 8 bases are a match to TRBD1. Trimming cost V 4 bases and J 0 bases; bases outside gene matches: 5. CDR1 is SGHRS, CDR2 YFSETQ, per germline. The CDR3 is 15 residues long. The CDR3: CASSKDRGLNTEAFF. CDR3 in DNA: TGCGCCAGCAGCAAAGACAGGGGTTTGAACACTGAAGCTTTCTTT.

The chain couples TRBV9 to TRBJ2-7, with 9 bases identical to TRBD2. Germline lookup yields CDR1 SGDLS and CDR2 YYNGEE. This CDR3 has 15 residues. V lost 0 bases, J lost 3 bases, and 4 bases stayed unmatched. This chain's CDR3 is CASSVDASGVYEQYF. CDR3 nucleotide sequence: TGTGCCAGCAGCGTAGATGCTAGCGGGGTCTACGAGCAGTACTTC.

V is TRBV5-1 and J is TRBJ2-7; TRBD1 matches at 8 bases. This CDR3 comprises 15 residues. Trimming at V came to 0 bases and at J to 6 bases, leaving 8 bases not matched to a gene. Germline CDR1 is SGHRS and CDR2 is YFSETQ. In DNA, the CDR3 is TGCGCCAGCAGCTTGGCCGGACAGGGAGTCAGCGAGCAGTACTTC. Amino acids: CASSLAGQGVSEQYF.

This clonotype was recorded many times. The V gene is TRBV4-1, the J gene TRBJ2-1; 10 bases fit TRBD2. The CDR3 is made up of 16 amino acids. The germline V gene has CDR1 MGHRA and CDR2 YSYEKL. J was trimmed by 2 bases and V by 0 bases; bases with no gene match: 1. The CDR3 loop is CASSQDGLAAYNEQFF. CDR3 DNA: TGCGCCAGCAGCCAAGATGGACTAGCGGCCTACAATGAGCAGTTCTTC.

The chain joins TRBV13 to TRBJ2-2, with D tentatively TRBD2 (6 bases). The germline V gene encodes CDR1 PRHDT and CDR2 FYEKMQ (reference sequence). The CDR3 sequence is 15 residues long. Trimming shortened V by 5 bases and J by 4 bases, and 14 bases separated the two germline ends. CDR3 in DNA: TGTGCCAGCAGCAAGACTAGTCCGGGCACCGGGGAGCTGTTTTTT. It encodes CASSKTSPGTGELFF.